The entry below gives a single T cell receptor beta chain sequence along with its context. Its antigen remains unknown. The source of the sample is a study of T-cell memory formation after mild COVID-19. Study background: The study found TCR clusters largely donor specific.

CDR1 and CDR2 (germline): MNHEY, SVGAGI. The CDR3 loop spans 13 amino acids. Unmatched junction bases numbered 9, after V lost 6 bases and J lost 13 bases. Employing constant-segment primers, 5'RACE generated TCR alpha and TCR beta cDNA libraries bearing sample barcodes and UMIs. TCRdb independently ran MiXCR on the 5' RACE reads; one entry per CDR3 protein. The table records hundreds of thousands of distinct CDR3 sequences, around 13% of them present only once. Study findings and constraints: Detection of some responders pre-infection suggested pre-existing cross-reactive memory T cells participated. CM and EM subsets held most contracting CD4+ clones; EMRA held CD8+ ones.

The sample consisted of PBMCs or a T cell subset sorted from them (not recorded which). The chain carries TRBV6-5 and TRBJ1-6; 7 nucleotides match TRBD1. This sequence originates from a man aged 18 to 29 who had mild COVID-19 (a few samples of this study predate the infection). Cell type and time point are not known. The CDR3 spells CASSLGQERPLHF. The CDR3 bases are TGTGCCAGCAGCCTAGGACAGGAGAGGCCCCTCCACTTT.